This is a list of T cell receptor beta chains from one sample in a study of Tregs in tolerant kidney transplant recipients. The protocol was immunoSEQ multiplex PCR, while the TCRdb copy is restricted to in-frame clones and leaves out a portion. The table includes roughly 99,000 clones, 90% to 95% detected once. The sequences come from CD4+ T cells from blood, collected before the transplant. The receptor set was obtained from a human donor who received a combined kidney and bone marrow transplant. CDR3s leave out the opening cysteine and the closing phenylalanine or tryptophan. The order of the fields is CDR3 length, J gene, V gene, CDR3 protein.

11,TRBJ1-2,TRBV30,AWRADRANGYT
13,TRBJ2-7,TRBV5-1,ASSLGLAGVNEQY
14,TRBJ1-3,TRBV4-1,ASSPQDRPYENTIY
14,TRBJ1-1,TRBV13,ASSLIDRAPYTEAF
14,TRBJ1-5,TRBV6-6,ASSISGTGPNQPQH
13,TRBJ1-2,TRBV4-3,ASSQDYRGDYGYT
13,TRBJ2-5,TRBV14,ASSQNTGSRETQY
15,TRBJ1-6,TRBV7-3,ASSLGQGDSYNSPLH
11,TRBJ2-1,TRBV7-9,ASSFNGGNEQF
10,TRBJ2-5,TRBV25-1,ASSGVAGTQY
9,TRBJ2-1,TRBV7-2,ASSTPREQF
13,TRBJ2-3,TRBV11-3,ASSPRGGGTDTQY
13,TRBJ1-2,TRBV7-8,ASSLELRGPYGYT
11,TRBJ2-3,TRBV6-1,ASNLRQARSKY
11,TRBJ2-6,TRBV30,AGGALGTNVLT
16,TRBJ1-4,TRBV23-1,ASSQGDRGIRANEKLF
13,TRBJ1-5,TRBV6-5,ASSYPAGNNQPQH
13,TRBJ2-1,TRBV5-4,ASSFPGTDYNEQF
15,TRBJ2-5,TRBV9,ASSATLGTSGGETQY
14,TRBJ2-5,TRBV4-1,ASSQAGTGGWETQY
15,TRBJ2-1,TRBV7-9,ASSRTQLAGGYNEQF
14,TRBJ2-5,TRBV4-1,ASSQYIAGMGETQY
11,TRBJ1-2,TRBV7-8,ASSLPARRGYT
15,TRBJ1-3,TRBV5-8,ASSLVTGLISGNTIY
11,TRBJ1-2,TRBV28,ASSSGQLYGYT
11,TRBJ1-2,TRBV7-9,ASAGTAHYGYT
13,TRBJ2-5,TRBV7-9,ASSLAFGYQETQY
14,TRBJ2-6,TRBV7-2,ASSLRGSSGANVLT
12,TRBJ2-5,TRBV12-2,ASRSGTEQETQY